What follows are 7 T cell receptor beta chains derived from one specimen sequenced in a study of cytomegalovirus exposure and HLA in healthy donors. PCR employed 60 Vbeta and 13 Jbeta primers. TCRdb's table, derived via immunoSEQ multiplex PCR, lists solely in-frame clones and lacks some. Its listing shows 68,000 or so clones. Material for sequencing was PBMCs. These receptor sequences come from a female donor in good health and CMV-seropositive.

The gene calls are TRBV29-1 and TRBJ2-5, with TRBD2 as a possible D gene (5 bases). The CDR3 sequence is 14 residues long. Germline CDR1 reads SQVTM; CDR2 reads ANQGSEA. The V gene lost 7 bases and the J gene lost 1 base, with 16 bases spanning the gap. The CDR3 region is CSARGHGTQETQYF. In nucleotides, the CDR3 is TGCAGCGCCCGGGGTCACGGAACCCAAGAGACCCAGTACTTC.

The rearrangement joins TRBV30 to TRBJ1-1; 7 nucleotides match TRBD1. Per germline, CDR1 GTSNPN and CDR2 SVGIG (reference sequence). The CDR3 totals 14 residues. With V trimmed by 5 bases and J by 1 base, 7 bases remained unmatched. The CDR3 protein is CAWQQGNPNTEAFF. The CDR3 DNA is TGTGCCTGGCAACAGGGGAACCCGAACACTGAAGCTTTCTTT.

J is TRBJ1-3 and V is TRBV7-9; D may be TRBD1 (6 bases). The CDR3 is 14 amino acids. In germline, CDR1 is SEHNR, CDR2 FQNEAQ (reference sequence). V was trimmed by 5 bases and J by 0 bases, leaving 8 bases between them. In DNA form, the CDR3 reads TGTGCCAGCAGCAACAGGGTCTCTGGAAACACCATATATTTT. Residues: CASSNRVSGNTIYF.

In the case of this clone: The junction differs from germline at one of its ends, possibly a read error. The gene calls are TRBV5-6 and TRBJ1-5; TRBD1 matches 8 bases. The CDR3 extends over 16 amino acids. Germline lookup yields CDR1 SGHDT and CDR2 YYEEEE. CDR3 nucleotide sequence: TGTGCCAGCAGCTTGTTTCAGGGGGCGAGCAGTCAGCCCCAGCATTTT. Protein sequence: CASSLFQGASSQPQHF.

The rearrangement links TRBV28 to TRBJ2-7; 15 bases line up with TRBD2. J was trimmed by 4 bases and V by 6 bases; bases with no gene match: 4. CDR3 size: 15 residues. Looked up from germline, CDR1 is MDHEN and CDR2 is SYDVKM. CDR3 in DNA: TGTGCCAGCAGAATAGGGACTAGCGGGAGGTACGAGCAGTACTTC. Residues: CASRIGTSGRYEQYF.

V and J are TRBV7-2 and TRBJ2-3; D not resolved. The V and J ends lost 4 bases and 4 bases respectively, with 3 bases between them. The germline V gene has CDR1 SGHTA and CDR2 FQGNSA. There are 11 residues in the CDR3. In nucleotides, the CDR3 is TGTGCCAGCAGCTCCTCAGATACGCAGTATTTT. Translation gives CASSSSDTQYF.

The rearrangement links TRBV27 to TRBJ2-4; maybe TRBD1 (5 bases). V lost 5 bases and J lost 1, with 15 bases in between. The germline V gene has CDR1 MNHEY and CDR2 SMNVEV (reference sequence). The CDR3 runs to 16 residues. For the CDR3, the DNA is TGTGCCAGCAGTAGGGGCCCCGCCGGGGCCAAAAACATTCAGTACTTC. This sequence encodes CASSRGPAGAKNIQYF.